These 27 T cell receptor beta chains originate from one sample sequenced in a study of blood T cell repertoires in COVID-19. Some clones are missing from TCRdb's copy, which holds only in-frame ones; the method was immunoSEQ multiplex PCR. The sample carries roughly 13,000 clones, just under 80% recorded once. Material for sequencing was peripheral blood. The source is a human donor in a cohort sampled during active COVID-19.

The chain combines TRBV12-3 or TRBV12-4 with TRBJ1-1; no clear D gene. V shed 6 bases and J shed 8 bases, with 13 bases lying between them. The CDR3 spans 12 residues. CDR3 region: CASSRRRSEAFF. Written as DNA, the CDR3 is TGTGCCAGCAGCCGCCGACGGAGCGAAGCTTTCTTT.

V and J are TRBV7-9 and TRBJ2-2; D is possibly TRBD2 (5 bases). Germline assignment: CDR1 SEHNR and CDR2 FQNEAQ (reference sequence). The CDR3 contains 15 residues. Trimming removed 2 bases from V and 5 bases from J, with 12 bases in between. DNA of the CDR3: TGTGCCAGCAGCTTAATGGGAGCCGGGACCGGGGAGCTGTTTTTT. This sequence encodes CASSLMGAGTGELFF.

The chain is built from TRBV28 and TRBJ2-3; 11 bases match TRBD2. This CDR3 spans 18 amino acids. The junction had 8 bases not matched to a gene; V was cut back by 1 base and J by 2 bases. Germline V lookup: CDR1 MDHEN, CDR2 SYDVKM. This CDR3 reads CASSLYSGGAGDTDTQYF. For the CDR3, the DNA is TGTGCCAGCAGTTTATATAGCGGGGGGGCCGGAGACACAGATACGCAGTATTTT.

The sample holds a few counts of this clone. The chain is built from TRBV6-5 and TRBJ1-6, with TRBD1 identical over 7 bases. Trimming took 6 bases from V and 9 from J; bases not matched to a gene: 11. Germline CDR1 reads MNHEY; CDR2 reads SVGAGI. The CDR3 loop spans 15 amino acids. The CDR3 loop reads CASSRDSLLGSPLHF. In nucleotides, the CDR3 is TGTGCCAGCAGCCGGGACAGTCTATTGGGTTCACCCCTCCACTTT.

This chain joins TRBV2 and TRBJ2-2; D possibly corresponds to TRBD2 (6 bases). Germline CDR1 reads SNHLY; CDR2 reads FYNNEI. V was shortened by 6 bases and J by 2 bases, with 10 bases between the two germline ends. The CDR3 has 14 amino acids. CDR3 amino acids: CASRGTSNTGELFF. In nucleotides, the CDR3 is TGTGCCAGCAGGGGGACTTCAAACACCGGGGAGCTGTTTTTT.

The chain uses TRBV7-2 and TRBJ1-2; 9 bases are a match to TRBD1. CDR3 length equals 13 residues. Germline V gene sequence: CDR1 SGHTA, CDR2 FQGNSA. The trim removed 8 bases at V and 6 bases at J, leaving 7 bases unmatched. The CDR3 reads CASSGTGQHGYTF. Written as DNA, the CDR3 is TGTGCCAGCTCCGGGACAGGGCAGCATGGCTACACCTTC.

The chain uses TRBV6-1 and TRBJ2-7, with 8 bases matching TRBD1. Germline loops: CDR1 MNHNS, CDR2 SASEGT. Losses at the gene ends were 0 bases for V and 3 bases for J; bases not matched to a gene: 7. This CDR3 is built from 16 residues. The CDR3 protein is CASSEAEAGGFYEQYF. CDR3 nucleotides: TGTGCCAGCAGTGAAGCTGAGGCAGGGGGCTTCTACGAGCAGTACTTC.

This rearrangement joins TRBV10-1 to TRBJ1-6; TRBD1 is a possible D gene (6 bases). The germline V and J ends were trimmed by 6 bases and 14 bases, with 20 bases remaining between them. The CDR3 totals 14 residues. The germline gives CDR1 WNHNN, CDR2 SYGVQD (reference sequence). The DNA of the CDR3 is TGCGCCAGCAGCCTAGACAGGCCACCATGGGCCCTCCACTTT. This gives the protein CASSLDRPPWALHF.

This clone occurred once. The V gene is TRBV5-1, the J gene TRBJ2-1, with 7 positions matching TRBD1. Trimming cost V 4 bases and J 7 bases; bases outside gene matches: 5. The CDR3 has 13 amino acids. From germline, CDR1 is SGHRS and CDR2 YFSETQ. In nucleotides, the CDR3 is TGCGCCAGCAGCCTTGGGACAGAGAATGAGCAGTTCTTC. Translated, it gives CASSLGTENEQFF.

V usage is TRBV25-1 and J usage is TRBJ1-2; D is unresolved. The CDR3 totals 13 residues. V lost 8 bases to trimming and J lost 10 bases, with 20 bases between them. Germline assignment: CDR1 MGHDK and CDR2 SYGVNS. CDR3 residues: CASVPAGGSDYTF. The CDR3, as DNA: TGTGCCAGCGTCCCCGCCGGTGGGAGCGACTACACCTTC.

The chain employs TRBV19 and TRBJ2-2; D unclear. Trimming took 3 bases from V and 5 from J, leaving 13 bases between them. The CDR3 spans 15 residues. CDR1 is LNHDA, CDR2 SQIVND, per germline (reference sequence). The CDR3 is CASSIRVGLTGELFF. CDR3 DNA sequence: TGTGCCAGTAGTATCCGGGTTGGATTAACCGGGGAGCTGTTTTTT.

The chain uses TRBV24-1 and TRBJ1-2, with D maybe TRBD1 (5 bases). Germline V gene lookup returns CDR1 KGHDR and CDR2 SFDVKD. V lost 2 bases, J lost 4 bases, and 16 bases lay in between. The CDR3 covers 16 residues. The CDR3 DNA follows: TGTGCCACCAGTGATTCCGACAGCTTCCCCACCTATGGCTACACCTTC. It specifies CATSDSDSFPTYGYTF.

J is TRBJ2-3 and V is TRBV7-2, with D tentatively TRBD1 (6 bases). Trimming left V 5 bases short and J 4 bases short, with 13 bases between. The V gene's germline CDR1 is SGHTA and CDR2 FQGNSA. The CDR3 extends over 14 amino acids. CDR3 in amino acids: CASSPTGSADTQYF. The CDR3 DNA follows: TGTGCCAGCAGCCCTACAGGGAGTGCAGATACGCAGTATTTT.

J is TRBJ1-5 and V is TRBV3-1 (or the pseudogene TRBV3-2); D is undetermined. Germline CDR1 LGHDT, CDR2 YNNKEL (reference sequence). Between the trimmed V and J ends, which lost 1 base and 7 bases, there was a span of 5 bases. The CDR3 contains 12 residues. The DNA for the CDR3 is TGTGCCAGCAGCCAAGGCGGGCAGCCCCAGCATTTT. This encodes CASSQGGQPQHF.

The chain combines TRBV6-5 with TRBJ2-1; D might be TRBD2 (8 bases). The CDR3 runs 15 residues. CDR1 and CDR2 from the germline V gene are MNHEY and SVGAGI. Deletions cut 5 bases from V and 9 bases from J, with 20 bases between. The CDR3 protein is CASSLREGARGEQFF. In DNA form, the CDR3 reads TGTGCCAGCAGTCTCCGGGAGGGGGCGCGAGGTGAGCAGTTCTTC.

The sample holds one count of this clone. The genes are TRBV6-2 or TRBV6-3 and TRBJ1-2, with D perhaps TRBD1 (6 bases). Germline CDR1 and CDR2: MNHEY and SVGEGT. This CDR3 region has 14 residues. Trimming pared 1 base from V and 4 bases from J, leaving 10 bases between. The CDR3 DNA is TGTGCCAGCAGTTACTTGGCCAGGGGCTATGGCTACACCTTC. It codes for CASSYLARGYGYTF.

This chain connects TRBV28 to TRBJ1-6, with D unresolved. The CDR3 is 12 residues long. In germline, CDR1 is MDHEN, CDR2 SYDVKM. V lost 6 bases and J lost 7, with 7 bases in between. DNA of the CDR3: TGTGCCAGCAGCGCCAGGAATTCACCCCTCCACTTT. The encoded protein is CASSARNSPLHF. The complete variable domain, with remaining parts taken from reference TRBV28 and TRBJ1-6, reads DVKVTQSSRYLVKRTGEKVFLECVQDMDHENMFWYRQDPGLGLRLIYFSYDVKMKEKGDIPEGYSVSREKKERFSLILESASTNQTSMYLCASSARNSPLHFGNGTRLTVT.

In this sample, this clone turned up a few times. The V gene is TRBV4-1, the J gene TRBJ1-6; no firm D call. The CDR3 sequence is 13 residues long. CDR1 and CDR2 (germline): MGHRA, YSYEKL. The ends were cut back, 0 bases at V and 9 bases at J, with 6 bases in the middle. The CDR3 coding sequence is TGCGCCAGCAGCCAAGAACAGACTTCACCCCTCCACTTT. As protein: CASSQEQTSPLHF.

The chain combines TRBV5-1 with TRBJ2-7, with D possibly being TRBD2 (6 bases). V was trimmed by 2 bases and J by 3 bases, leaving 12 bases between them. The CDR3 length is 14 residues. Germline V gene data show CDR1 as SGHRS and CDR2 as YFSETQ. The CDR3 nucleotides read TGCGCCAGCAGCTTCGCGGGAACGAACTACGAGCAGTACTTC. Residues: CASSFAGTNYEQYF.

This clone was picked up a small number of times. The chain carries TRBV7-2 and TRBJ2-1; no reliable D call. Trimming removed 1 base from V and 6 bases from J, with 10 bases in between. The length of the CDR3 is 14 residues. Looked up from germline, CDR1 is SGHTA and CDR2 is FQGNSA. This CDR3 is CASSLVPFVNEQFF. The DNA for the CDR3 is TGTGCCAGCAGCTTAGTTCCCTTTGTCAATGAGCAGTTCTTC.

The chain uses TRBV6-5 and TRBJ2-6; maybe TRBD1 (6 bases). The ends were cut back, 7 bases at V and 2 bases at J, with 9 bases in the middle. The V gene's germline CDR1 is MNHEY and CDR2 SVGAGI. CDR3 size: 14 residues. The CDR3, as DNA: TGTGCCAGCACCCGACAGGCTGGGGCCAACGTCCTGACTTTC. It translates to CASTRQAGANVLTF.

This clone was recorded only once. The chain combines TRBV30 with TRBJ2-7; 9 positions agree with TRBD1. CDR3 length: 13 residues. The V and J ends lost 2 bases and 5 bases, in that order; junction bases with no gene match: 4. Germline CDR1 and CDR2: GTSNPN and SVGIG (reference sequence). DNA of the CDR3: TGTGCCTGGAGTAGACAGGGGGTCCACGAGCAGTACTTC. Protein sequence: CAWSRQGVHEQYF.

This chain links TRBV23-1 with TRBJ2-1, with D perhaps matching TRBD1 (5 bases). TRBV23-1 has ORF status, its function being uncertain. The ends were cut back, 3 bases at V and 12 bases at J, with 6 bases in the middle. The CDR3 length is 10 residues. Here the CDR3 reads CASSHGAQFF. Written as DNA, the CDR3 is TGCGCCAGCAGTCATGGGGCGCAGTTCTTC.

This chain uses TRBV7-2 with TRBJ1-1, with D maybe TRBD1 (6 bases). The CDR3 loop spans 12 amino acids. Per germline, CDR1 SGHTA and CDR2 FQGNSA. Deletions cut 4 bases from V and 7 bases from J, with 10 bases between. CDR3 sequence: CASSSQGYEAFF. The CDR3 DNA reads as TGTGCCAGCAGCTCGCAGGGGTATGAAGCTTTCTTT.

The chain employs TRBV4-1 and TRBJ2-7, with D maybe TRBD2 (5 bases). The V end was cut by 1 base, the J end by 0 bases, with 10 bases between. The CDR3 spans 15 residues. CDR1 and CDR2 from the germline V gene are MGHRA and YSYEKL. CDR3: CASSQVGVPSYEQYF. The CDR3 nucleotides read TGCGCCAGCAGCCAAGTCGGGGTACCCTCCTACGAGCAGTACTTC.

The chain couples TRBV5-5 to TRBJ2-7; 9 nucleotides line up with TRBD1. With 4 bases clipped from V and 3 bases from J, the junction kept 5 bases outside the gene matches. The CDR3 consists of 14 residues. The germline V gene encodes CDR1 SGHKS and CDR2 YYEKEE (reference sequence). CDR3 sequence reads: CASSPGQGVYEQYF. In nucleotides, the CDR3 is TGTGCCAGCAGCCCGGGACAGGGTGTCTACGAGCAGTACTTC.

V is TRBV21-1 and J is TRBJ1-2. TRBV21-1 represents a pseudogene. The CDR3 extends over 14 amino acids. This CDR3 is CASSKVPENYGYTF. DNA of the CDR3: TGTGCCAGCAGCAAAGTCCCTGAGAACTATGGCTACACCTTC.